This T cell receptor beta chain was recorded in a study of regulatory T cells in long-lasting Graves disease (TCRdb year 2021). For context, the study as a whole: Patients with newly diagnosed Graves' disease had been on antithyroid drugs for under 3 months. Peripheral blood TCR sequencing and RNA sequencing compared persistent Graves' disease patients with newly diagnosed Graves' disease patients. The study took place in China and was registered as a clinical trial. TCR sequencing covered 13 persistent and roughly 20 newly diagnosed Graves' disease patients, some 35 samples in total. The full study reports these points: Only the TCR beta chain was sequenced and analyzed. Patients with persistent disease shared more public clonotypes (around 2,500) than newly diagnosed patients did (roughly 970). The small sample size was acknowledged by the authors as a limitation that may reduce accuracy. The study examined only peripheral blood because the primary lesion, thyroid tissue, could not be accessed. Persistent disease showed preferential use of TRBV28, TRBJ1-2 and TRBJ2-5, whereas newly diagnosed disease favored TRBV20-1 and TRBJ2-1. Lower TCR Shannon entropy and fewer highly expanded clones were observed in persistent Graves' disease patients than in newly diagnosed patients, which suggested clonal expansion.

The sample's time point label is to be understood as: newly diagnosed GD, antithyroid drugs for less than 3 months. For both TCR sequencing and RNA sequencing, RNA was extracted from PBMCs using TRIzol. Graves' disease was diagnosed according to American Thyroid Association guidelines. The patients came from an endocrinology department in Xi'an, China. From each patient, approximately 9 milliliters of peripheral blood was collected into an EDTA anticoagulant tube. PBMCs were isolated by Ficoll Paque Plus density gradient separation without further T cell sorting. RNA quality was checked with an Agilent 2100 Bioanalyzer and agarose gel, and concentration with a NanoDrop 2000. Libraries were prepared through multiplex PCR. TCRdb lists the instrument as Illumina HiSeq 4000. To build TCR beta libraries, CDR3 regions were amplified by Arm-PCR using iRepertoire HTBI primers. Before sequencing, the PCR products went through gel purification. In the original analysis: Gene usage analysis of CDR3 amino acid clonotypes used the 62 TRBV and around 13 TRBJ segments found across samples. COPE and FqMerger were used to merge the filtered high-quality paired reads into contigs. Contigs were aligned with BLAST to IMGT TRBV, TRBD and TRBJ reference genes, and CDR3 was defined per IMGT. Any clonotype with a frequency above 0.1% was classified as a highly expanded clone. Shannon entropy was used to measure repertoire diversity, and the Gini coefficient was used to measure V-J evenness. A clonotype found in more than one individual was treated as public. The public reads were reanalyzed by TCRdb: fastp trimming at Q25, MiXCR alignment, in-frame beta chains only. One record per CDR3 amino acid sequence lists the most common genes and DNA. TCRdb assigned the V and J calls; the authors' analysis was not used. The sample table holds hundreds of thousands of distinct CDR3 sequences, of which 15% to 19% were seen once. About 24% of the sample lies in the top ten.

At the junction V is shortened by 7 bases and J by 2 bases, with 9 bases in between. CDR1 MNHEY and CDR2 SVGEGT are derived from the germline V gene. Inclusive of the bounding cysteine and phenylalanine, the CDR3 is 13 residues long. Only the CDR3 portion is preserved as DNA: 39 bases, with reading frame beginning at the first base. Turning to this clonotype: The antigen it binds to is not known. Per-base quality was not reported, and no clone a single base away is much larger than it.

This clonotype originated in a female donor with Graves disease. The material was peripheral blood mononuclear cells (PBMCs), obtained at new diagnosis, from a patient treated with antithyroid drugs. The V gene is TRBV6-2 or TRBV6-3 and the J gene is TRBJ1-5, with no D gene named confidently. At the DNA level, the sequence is TGTGCCAGCAAACCAGGCCGCAATCAGCCCCAGCATTTT. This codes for CASKPGRNQPQHF.